Listed below are T cell receptor beta chains from one sample, sequenced in a study of cytomegalovirus exposure and HLA in healthy donors. Libraries were prepared by immunoSEQ multiplex PCR; TCRdb keeps only in-frame clonotypes and omits some of them. The sample records about 300,000 clones, roughly 88% being singletons. Sequenced input: PBMCs. These TCRs come from a man aged 40-49 years in good health and CMV-seropositive. Each CDR3 is given with its conserved first and last residue. D genes are given only for firm matches.

V gene,D gene,CDR3 protein
TRBV6-6,.,CASSYSTSVSTGELFF
TRBV2,.,CASSALMNTEAFF
TRBV9,TRBD2,CASSVGLAALITDTQYF
TRBV2,TRBD2,CASSPAGTVSGELFF
TRBV6-1,.,CASSELVGRGTGELFF
TRBV4-1,TRBD2,CASSLGAGGGNEQFF
TRBV28,TRBD1,CASSETGIIDQPQHF
TRBV28,TRBD1,CASRTTRQGTDYGYTF
TRBV5-1,.,CASGVGYNEQFF
TRBV5-1,.,CASSLEGSGGQTGNTIYF
TRBV29-1,TRBD2,CSVDGRERTDTQYF
TRBV7-2,TRBD2,CANSLIAGGGDTQYF
TRBV7-2,TRBD2,CASSLKQREVPPTQYF
TRBV19,.,CASSIVRQETQYF
TRBV5-6,.,CASSPDTRSGNTIYF
TRBV18,TRBD1,CASSPGQGGEKLFF